Each of the 5 T cell receptor beta chains below was sequenced from the same sample in a study of quantifying T cell responses using KT2 cells. Study at large: RNA was reverse transcribed with TCR alpha and beta constant-region primers.

The cDNA 3' end received a ligated oligonucleotide with a UMI. An equimolar mix of RC1.1 and RC1.2 primed the beta chain across TRBC1 and TRBC2. Each CDR3 protein is one row after TCRdb ran MiXCR on the UMI-ligation and nested PCR reads. The data contain more than 55,000 distinct CDR3 sequences, about 12% of them singletons. Specimen: PBMCs spiked with cells of the T cell clone KT2. The source is a human donor.

The sample holds a few counts of this clonotype. The chain has TRBV6-2 or TRBV6-3 and TRBJ1-6, with TRBD1 matching 7 bases. Trimming at V came to 6 bases and at J to 7 bases, leaving 9 bases not matched to a gene. Germline values: CDR1 MNHEY, CDR2 SVGEGT. The CDR3 covers 15 residues. The CDR3 DNA reads TGTGCCAGCAGCCTAAGACAGGGTTTGAATTCACCCCTCCACTTT. Translation: CASSLRQGLNSPLHF.

This clonotype has just a few counts. The chain employs TRBV12-3 or TRBV12-4 and TRBJ2-3; TRBD1 agrees at 8 bases. The V gene end was trimmed by 5 bases and the J gene end by 8 bases; junction bases not matched to a gene: 6. The CDR3 runs to 13 residues. CDR3 in amino acids: CASSTPGGVTQYF. CDR3 in DNA: TGTGCCAGCAGTACCCCAGGGGGCGTTACGCAGTATTTT.

This clonotype was seen more than once but under ten times. This chain links TRBV4-3 with TRBJ2-2; perhaps TRBD2 as D (5 bases). Trimming removed 3 bases at V and 8 bases at J, with 16 bases between. The CDR3 spans 15 residues. The germline V gene encodes CDR1 LGHNA and CDR2 YSLEER. The CDR3 DNA reads as TGCGCCAGCAGCCATAGTCGGGGTGGTAGGGGGGAGCTGTTTTTT. This gives the protein CASSHSRGGRGELFF.

This clonotype was counted at least ten times. The V call is TRBV5-1, the J call TRBJ2-6, with D unresolved. Germline V gene lookup returns CDR1 SGHRS and CDR2 YFSETQ. This CDR3 region has 16 residues. Trimming stripped 2 bases from V and 0 bases from J, with 9 bases between. The CDR3 loop reads CASSLTGSSGANVLTF. In nucleotides, the CDR3 is TGCGCCAGCAGCTTAACCGGAAGCTCTGGGGCCAACGTCCTGACTTTC.

V usage is TRBV12-3 or TRBV12-4 and J usage is TRBJ2-7; the match to TRBD2 covers 7 bases. The V and J ends lost 3 bases and 8 bases, in that order; junction bases with no gene match: 1. This CDR3 has 11 residues. The CDR3 nucleotides are TGTGCCAGCAGTTTGGGGGGGAAGCAGTACTTC. Translating it yields CASSLGGKQYF.